This TCR beta chain was captured by sequencing in a study of blood T cell repertoires in COVID-19. Study information: Acute-phase and convalescent COVID-19 samples originated in the United States, Italy and Spain. The cDNA or gDNA used as material had been derived from T cells, B-cell-depleted T cells, or PBMCs.

In the original workflow: It was from reference gene primer amplification that nucleated cell counts were estimated. Method: immunoSEQ multiplex PCR; TCRdb's copy keeps in-frame clones and lacks some. Clone size and the V and J calls come from that table; the DNA yielded D and trimming. This table has about 150,000 clones, about 86% appearing once. The germline gives CDR1 LGHNA, CDR2 YSLEER. The CDR3 runs to 14 residues. V was shortened by 2 bases and J by 2 bases, with 9 bases between the two germline ends. Participants were aged about 18 to 90 years, lived in over 20 US areas, and enrolled virtually.

Sequenced: PBMCs or T cells enriched from blood (not recorded which). The TCR originated in a man aged 50 to 59 who had recovered from COVID-19. This rearrangement joins TRBV4-3 to TRBJ1-2; the D gene is possibly TRBD1 (5 bases). The CDR3 loop is CASSQQGANYGYTF. Here the CDR3 DNA reads TGCGCCAGCAGCCAACAGGGCGCAAACTATGGCTACACCTTC.